This T cell receptor beta chain was found in a study of cytotoxic CD8 clonotypes in ibrutinib-treated CLL (dated by TCRdb to the early 2020s). Regarding the research as a whole: The cohort had over ten relapsed/refractory and roughly 15 treatment-naive patients; around 17 were IGHV unmutated. Responses were partial in 24 patients and complete in 2; after median approximately 66 months follow-up, around 15 stayed in remission and approximately 12 progressed. Of the 90 or so people in the trial, about 25 had longitudinal samples available. Cryopreserved peripheral blood mononuclear cells were collected at three points: before therapy, at response, and at either sustained remission or disease progression. The response samples were drawn at a median of roughly twelve months into treatment, with a range of roughly 6 to 40 months. An average of roughly 250,000 productive templates and approximately 90,000 productive rearrangements was obtained per sample. Every remission and progressive disease sample was obtained while ibrutinib was still being received by the patients. The research as a whole found: Public clonotypes were rare and either shrank or stayed stable during treatment, and the rise in clonality at ibrutinib response reflected expansion of private clonotypes. Sampling times were not matched between sustained-remission and progressing patients, and lymph node repertoires were not studied. An increase in clonality was observed at ibrutinib response, with clonality remaining stable during sustained remission and falling back toward baseline at progression. Baseline clonality was found to be higher than that of age-matched healthy donors and was strongly correlated with circulating CD8+ T-cell counts.

Points on this clone: The antigen this receptor binds is unknown. There are no base qualities to consult, and no much larger clone falls within one base.

The time point label corresponds to: approximately eleven months on ibrutinib. Around 2 micrograms of genomic DNA were extracted from cryopreserved PBMCs for TCR beta library preparation. Longitudinal blood samples from CLL patients on ibrutinib monotherapy were analyzed using high-throughput TCR beta sequencing. Patients were enrolled in a phase 2 open-label single-center ibrutinib monotherapy trial. A MiSeq instrument was used for deep resolution sequencing, which targeted depths ranging from 1 in 1 million up to 1 in 200,000 T cells, with coverage averaging 10x for each clonotype. The immunoSEQ hsTCRB Kit was used to generate TCR beta libraries. In the paper's pipeline: ImmunoSEQ Data Assistant and ImmunoSEQ Analyzer were used for data analysis, and V, D and J genes were assigned according to IMGT definitions. Clonality, which ranges from 0 to 1, was calculated by subtracting the normalized Shannon entropy of productive rearrangement frequencies from one. Only overrepresented clonotypes making up at least 0.05% of the repertoire of each patient were included in the public clonotype analysis. Roughly 12 age-matched healthy donor repertoires from immuneACCESS were used as controls for clonality. TCRdb took over this immuneACCESS table, retaining in-frame rearrangements with V and J assigned. Such tables are incomplete; in checked studies, under half of the missing clones stem from an unresolved V gene, and the remainder is unexplained. For V, J and clone size, that table is used; D and trimming come from the DNA. The sample data list under 75,000 clones, and approximately 71% of these were observed just once. Together, the top ten hold about 39% of the sample.

The clonotype was recovered from a human donor with chronic lymphocytic leukemia. Source: PBMCs, taken after 12 months of ibrutinib treatment.

The CDR3 is CASSPTGGRETQYF. In nucleotides, the sequence is TGTGCCAGCAGTCCGACAGGGGGCCGGGAGACCCAGTACTTC. The chain joins TRBV6-5 to TRBJ2-5, with 10 bases aligning to TRBD1. The CDR3, from cysteine to phenylalanine, totals 14 residues. Solely the CDR3 DNA is kept, with 42 bases framed from the first base. V is cut back by 5 bases and J by 5 bases, with 5 bases in the junction unmatched. Sequences MNHEY (CDR1) and SVGAGI (CDR2) are obtained from the germline V gene.